This T cell receptor beta chain was identified during a study of T cell responses to AZD1222 COVID-19 vaccine. V was pared by 7 bases and J by 5 bases, with 20 bases between. Germline lookup yields CDR1 MNHEY and CDR2 SMNVEV (reference sequence). The CDR3 totals 15 residues. This table comes from immunoSEQ multiplex PCR, and its TCRdb copy is limited to in-frame clones, with some not included. The sample includes fewer than 150,000 clones, just over 90% seen only once; the top ten take around 5%. Overall study findings and caveats: Repertoires in all cases were sampled only once the peak T cell response had passed. Elevations in Spike-specific TCR breadth and depth followed administration of two AZD1222 doses. As reported, nearly half of all spike-specific TCRs target variant regions that are unmutated.

A remark on this clone: Its antigen remains unidentified.

This material consisted of peripheral blood, taken on day 0 of AZD1222 vaccination. This sequence joins TRBV27 and TRBJ1-2, with a tentative D call TRBD1 (5 bases). The source of this sequence is an adult in good health. The CDR3, as DNA: TGTGCCAGCACCACGCCCCTACGTACAGGATATGGCTACACCTTC. Protein: CASTTPLRTGYGYTF.